This T cell receptor (beta chain) was sequenced for a study of cytomegalovirus exposure and HLA in healthy donors. The CDR3 is 12 residues long. Trimming took off 6 bases at V and 3 bases at J, with 9 bases between the two ends. Germline V gene data show CDR1 as SGHNT and CDR2 as YYREEE (reference sequence). Generated by immunoSEQ multiplex PCR, the TCRdb table keeps only in-frame clones and is missing some. Of a few hundred thousand clones listed, about 86% are singletons. Separate from the approximately 600-subject first cohort was the 120-subject validation cohort, to which the donors belonged. Concerning this clone: Antigen: not known.

General study findings and limits: The study put 150 to 200 TCR beta chains on its list as cytomegalovirus-associated. With high specificity and sensitivity, the classifier reportedly diagnosed cytomegalovirus status.

The receptor was derived from a woman between 18 and 29 years old in good health and CMV-seronegative. The sample comprised PBMCs. The chain is built from TRBV5-4 and TRBJ2-5; no firm D call. CDR3 DNA: TGTGCCAGCAACATTCATAAAGAGACCCAGTACTTC. This gives the protein CASNIHKETQYF.